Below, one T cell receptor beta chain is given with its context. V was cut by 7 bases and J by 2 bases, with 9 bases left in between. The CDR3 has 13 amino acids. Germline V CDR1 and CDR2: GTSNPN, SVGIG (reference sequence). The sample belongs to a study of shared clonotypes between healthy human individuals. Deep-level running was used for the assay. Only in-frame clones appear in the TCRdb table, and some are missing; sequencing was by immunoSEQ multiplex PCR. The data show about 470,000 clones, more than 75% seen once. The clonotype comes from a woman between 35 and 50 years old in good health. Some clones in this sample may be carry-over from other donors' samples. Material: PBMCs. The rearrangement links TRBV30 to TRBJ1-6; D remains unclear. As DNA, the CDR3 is TGTGCCTCCCAAGGCCCCTATAATTCACCCCTCCACTTT. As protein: CASQGPYNSPLHF.